The 26 T cell receptor beta chains below were found in one sample sequenced in a study of shared clonotypes between healthy human individuals. This table comes from immunoSEQ multiplex PCR, and its TCRdb copy is limited to in-frame clones, with some not included. The profile shows about 600,000 clones, more than 95% of them singletons. Specimen: naive CD4+ T cells sorted from blood. Subset meaning: CD45RA+ positively selected. The receptors stem from a woman younger than 45 in good health.

V usage is TRBV5-6 and J usage is TRBJ2-1; D perhaps matches TRBD2 (6 bases). The V and J ends lost 5 bases and 0 bases respectively, with 9 bases between them. The CDR3 is 14 amino acids. Germline CDR1 reads SGHDT; CDR2 reads YYEEEE. Here the CDR3 reads CASRGGVSYNEQFF. The CDR3 nucleotides are TGTGCCAGCAGGGGCGGGGTCTCCTACAATGAGCAGTTCTTC.

V is TRBV5-4 and J is TRBJ2-7, with 11 positions matching TRBD2. J gave up 6 bases and V 2 bases, and 16 bases lay outside the gene matches. The CDR3 totals 18 residues. The germline CDR1 and CDR2 sequences are SGHNT and YYREEE (reference sequence). CDR3 sequence: CASSFATGLASGRREQYF. The CDR3 DNA sequence: TGTGCCAGCAGCTTTGCGACAGGGTTGGCTAGCGGGAGGCGCGAGCAGTACTTC.

The chain joins TRBV5-1 to TRBJ2-1; TRBD2 is a possible D gene (6 bases). Germline CDR1 and CDR2: SGHRS and YFSETQ. This CDR3 has 16 residues. V lost 2 bases and J 9 bases, leaving 21 bases between the germline ends. The CDR3 bases are TGCGCCAGCAGCTTAGGGCTAGCGCTGACGTGGGGTGAGCAGTTCTTC. The encoded protein is CASSLGLALTWGEQFF.

The chain combines TRBV6-6 with TRBJ1-1, with D uncertain. V lost 8 bases and J lost 1, with 8 bases in between. This CDR3 is 12 amino acids long. Germline-derived CDR1 and CDR2 are MNHNY and SVGAGI (reference sequence). The CDR3 sequence: CASAWSNTEAFF. In DNA, the CDR3 is TGTGCCAGCGCCTGGTCGAACACTGAAGCTTTCTTT.

The J gene is TRBJ2-1, the V gene TRBV29-1, with D perhaps TRBD1 (5 bases). This CDR3 has 18 residues. Germline CDR1 reads SQVTM; CDR2 reads ANQGSEA. V was cut by 1 base and J by 9 bases, with 28 bases left in between. The CDR3 reads CSVEARRRQGRVSSEQFF. The CDR3 DNA reads as TGCAGCGTTGAAGCCCGGCGAAGGCAGGGCCGGGTCTCCAGTGAGCAGTTCTTC.

The chain recombines TRBV5-1 with TRBJ2-1; no clear D gene. Trimming removed 7 bases from V and 3 bases from J, with 5 bases in between. Per germline, CDR1 SGHRS and CDR2 YFSETQ. The CDR3 totals 11 residues. The CDR3 DNA reads as TGCGCCAGCTGGGACTACAATGAGCAGTTCTTC. This translates into CASWDYNEQFF. Filled out from reference TRBV5-1 and TRBJ2-1, the complete variable domain reads KAGVTQTPRYLIKTRGQQVTLSCSPISGHRSVSWYQQTPGQGLQFLFEYFSETQRNKGNFPGRFSGRQFSNSRSEMNVSTLELGDSALYLCASWDYNEQFFGPGTRLTVL.

The rearrangement uses TRBV5-1 and TRBJ2-5; D might be TRBD1 (6 bases). CDR3 length: 13 residues. V lost 4 bases and J lost 5, with 12 bases in between. The germline V gene has CDR1 SGHRS and CDR2 YFSETQ. In DNA, the CDR3 is TGCGCCAGCAGCATCACAGGGATGGAGACCCAGTACTTC. Protein: CASSITGMETQYF.

Comment on this clone: At the DNA level, this CDR3 is encoded by other sequences in the same sample as well. V and J are TRBV5-1 and TRBJ1-5; TRBD1 might be the D (5 bases). CDR1 is SGHRS and CDR2 is YFSETQ in the germline V gene. The CDR3 contains 14 residues. V lost 0 bases to trimming and J lost 2 bases, with 6 bases between them. Written as DNA, the CDR3 is TGCGCCAGCAGCTTGGGAGGGGGCAATCAGCCCCAGCATTTT. The encoded protein is CASSLGGGNQPQHF.

The rearrangement joins TRBV2 to TRBJ2-7; TRBD1 matches 7 bases. The V and J ends lost 8 bases and 6 bases, in that order; junction bases with no gene match: 7. Germline assignment: CDR1 SNHLY and CDR2 FYNNEI. There are 12 residues in the CDR3. CDR3 sequence: CASGPTGREQYF. As DNA, the CDR3 is TGTGCCAGCGGCCCGACAGGGCGCGAGCAGTACTTC. The variable domain in full, completed from reference TRBV2 and TRBJ2-7, reads EPEVTQTPSHQVTQMGQEVILRCVPISNHLYFYWYRQILGQKVEFLVSFYNNEISEKSEIFDDQFSVERPDGSNFTLKIRSTKLEDSAMYFCASGPTGREQYFGPGTRLTVT.

J is TRBJ1-3 and V is TRBV6-5; 7 nucleotides line up with TRBD1. The V and J ends lost 7 bases and 2 bases, in that order; junction bases with no gene match: 5. Germline V gene lookup returns CDR1 MNHEY and CDR2 SVGAGI. The CDR3 runs 14 residues. CDR3 DNA sequence: TGTGCCAGCAAAACAGGGGATCCTGGAAACACCATATATTTT. Translation gives CASKTGDPGNTIYF.

The chain uses TRBV18 and TRBJ2-7; D is perhaps TRBD2 (5 bases). V was cut by 6 bases and J by 5 bases, with 14 bases left in between. The CDR3 runs 13 residues. The germline CDR1 and CDR2 sequences are KGHSH and LQKENI. Here the CDR3 DNA reads TGTGCCAGCTCGCCCGCGGGCCACCACGAGCAGTACTTC. It translates to CASSPAGHHEQYF.

The chain links TRBV5-1 to TRBJ2-5; possibly TRBD2 for D (6 bases). Trimming cost V 4 bases and J 5 bases, with 18 bases left between them. In germline, CDR1 is SGHRS, CDR2 YFSETQ. The CDR3 contains 15 residues. The CDR3 bases are TGCGCCAGCAGCCCCTGGGCGGGAATGGGGGAGACCCAGTACTTC. Translated, it gives CASSPWAGMGETQYF.

V is TRBV6-1 and J is TRBJ2-1; 9 bases line up with TRBD2. The V gene end was trimmed by 5 bases and the J gene end by 7 bases; junction bases not matched to a gene: 6. The CDR3 loop spans 14 amino acids. Germline V gene sequence: CDR1 MNHNS, CDR2 SASEGT. DNA of the CDR3: TGTGCCAGCAGTCGTCTAGCGGGGAGGAATGAGCAGTTCTTC. The encoded protein is CASSRLAGRNEQFF.

This clone was seen only once. Other DNA sequences from this sample encode an identical CDR3 as well. The genes are TRBV10-1 and TRBJ2-5; D possibly corresponds to TRBD2 (5 bases). CDR1 is WNHNN, CDR2 SYGVQD, per germline (reference sequence). Trimming took off 2 bases at V and 3 bases at J, with 10 bases between the two ends. This CDR3 has 14 residues. This CDR3 reads CASSEAGGEETQYF. The CDR3 DNA sequence: TGCGCCAGCAGTGAGGCAGGAGGAGAAGAGACCCAGTACTTC.

The chain carries TRBV5-1 and TRBJ2-7; the D is unclear. Germline CDR1 is SGHRS and CDR2 is YFSETQ. The CDR3 totals 14 residues. V was clipped by 2 bases and J by 1 base, with 10 bases between them. CDR3 sequence reads: CASSLIGQSYEQYF. Written as DNA, the CDR3 is TGCGCCAGCAGCTTAATAGGCCAGTCCTACGAGCAGTACTTC.

This CDR3 is CASSATGYEQYF. The CDR3, as DNA: TGTGCCAGCAGCGCGACAGGGTACGAGCAGTACTTC. This chain joins TRBV7-2 and TRBJ2-7, with 7 positions matching TRBD1. Germline V gene data show CDR1 as SGHTA and CDR2 as FQGNSA. The CDR3 length is 12 residues. J lost 4 bases, V lost 5 bases, and 2 bases had no gene match. Full variable domain (missing parts from reference TRBV7-2 and TRBJ2-7): GAGVSQSPSNKVTEKGKDVELRCDPISGHTALYWYRQSLGQGLEFLIYFQGNSAPDKSGLPSDRFSAERTGGSVSTLTIQRTQQEDSAVYLCASSATGYEQYFGPGTRLTVT.

This CDR3 reads CASTTGQGSYEQYF. The CDR3 coding sequence is TGTGCCAGCACTACTGGACAGGGATCGTACGAGCAGTACTTC. The rearrangement links TRBV28 to TRBJ2-7; TRBD1 aligns across 8 bases. Germline CDR1 reads MDHEN; CDR2 reads SYDVKM. This CDR3 is 14 amino acids long. V trimming: 7 bases; J trimming: 4 bases; junction bases outside the gene matches: 9.

The rearrangement links TRBV28 to TRBJ2-7; D is perhaps TRBD1 or TRBD2 (6 bases each). This CDR3 is 13 amino acids long. Looked up from germline, CDR1 is MDHEN and CDR2 is SYDVKM. V was cut by 7 bases and J by 2 bases, with 12 bases left in between. CDR3 protein: CASMAGQPYEQYF. For the CDR3, the DNA is TGTGCCAGCATGGCGGGACAACCCTACGAGCAGTACTTC.

J is TRBJ2-1 and V is TRBV9; unclear D gene. V lost 0 bases and J lost 13, with 14 bases in between. Germline V lookup: CDR1 SGDLS, CDR2 YYNGEE. There are 13 residues in the CDR3. Here the CDR3 DNA reads TGTGCCAGCAGCGTAGGACTTTCCGACCGTCAGTTCTTC. It yields the protein CASSVGLSDRQFF. The whole variable domain, filled in from reference TRBV9 and TRBJ2-1, reads DSGVTQTPKHLITATGQRVTLRCSPRSGDLSVYWYQQSLDQGLQFLIQYYNGEERAKGNILERFSAQQFPDLHSELNLSSLELGDSALYFCASSVGLSDRQFFGPGTRLTVL.

CDR3 nucleotide sequence: TGTGCCAGCAGTGATCTCGCTCTGTATAGCAATCAGCCCCAGCATTTT. Protein product: CASSDLALYSNQPQHF. The chain recombines TRBV6-1 with TRBJ1-5; no clear D. From germline, CDR1 is MNHNS and CDR2 SASEGT. The CDR3 spans 16 residues. With 3 bases removed from V and 0 bases from J, the gap between germline ends came to 12 bases.

The rearrangement joins TRBV10-2 to TRBJ2-1; possibly TRBD2 for D (6 bases). The germline V gene encodes CDR1 WSHSY and CDR2 SAAADI. This CDR3 is built from 13 residues. Between the trimmed V and J ends, which lost 7 bases and 7 bases, there was a span of 14 bases. This CDR3 reads CASTRRELNEQFF. DNA for the CDR3: TGCGCCAGCACACGTCGGGAGTTAAATGAGCAGTTCTTC.

This chain joins TRBV18 and TRBJ1-1; D is possibly TRBD1 (6 bases). Deletions cut 6 bases from V and 7 bases from J, with 15 bases between. Germline V gene lookup returns CDR1 KGHSH and CDR2 LQKENI. The CDR3 length is 13 residues. The CDR3: CASSPGTKGEAFF. The CDR3 DNA is TGTGCCAGCTCGCCCGGGACAAAGGGTGAAGCTTTCTTT.

This sequence joins TRBV19 and TRBJ1-2, with D possibly being TRBD1 (5 bases). Trimming took 6 bases from V and 8 from J, leaving 22 bases between them. Looked up from germline, CDR1 is LNHDA and CDR2 is SQIVND (reference sequence). The CDR3 has 15 residues. For the CDR3, the DNA is TGTGCCAGTAGCATACCCTCCGGGGCCCAGGGCGGCTACACCTTC. Protein product: CASSIPSGAQGGYTF.

The gene calls are TRBV7-9 and TRBJ2-1; a possible D gene is TRBD2 (5 bases). There are 13 residues in the CDR3. V lost 1 base and J lost 9, with 10 bases in between. Per the germline V gene, CDR1 is SEHNR and CDR2 is FQNEAQ (reference sequence). The CDR3 region is CASSLVEVAEQFF. The CDR3 DNA follows: TGTGCCAGCAGCTTAGTGGAGGTAGCTGAGCAGTTCTTC.

The chain recombines TRBV2 with TRBJ2-1, with D tentatively TRBD2 (5 bases). Trimming stripped 4 bases from V and 0 bases from J, with 10 bases between. The length of the CDR3 is 15 residues. Germline V gives CDR1 SNHLY, CDR2 FYNNEI. The CDR3 DNA is TGTGCCAGCAGTGGTGAGAGGGCCTCCTACAATGAGCAGTTCTTC. Amino acid sequence: CASSGERASYNEQFF. Full variable domain (missing parts from reference TRBV2 and TRBJ2-1): EPEVTQTPSHQVTQMGQEVILRCVPISNHLYFYWYRQILGQKVEFLVSFYNNEISEKSEIFDDQFSVERPDGSNFTLKIRSTKLEDSAMYFCASSGERASYNEQFFGPGTRLTVL.

CDR3 sequence reads: CAVLSDRGPPETQYF. As DNA, the CDR3 is TGTGCCGTACTATCGGACAGGGGCCCACCAGAGACCCAGTACTTC. The V and J genes are TRBV19 and TRBJ2-5; TRBD1 matches at 9 bases. Germline V gene data show CDR1 as LNHDA and CDR2 as SQIVND (reference sequence). V lost 11 bases to trimming and J lost 4 bases; unmatched junction nucleotides: 14. The CDR3 has 15 amino acids.